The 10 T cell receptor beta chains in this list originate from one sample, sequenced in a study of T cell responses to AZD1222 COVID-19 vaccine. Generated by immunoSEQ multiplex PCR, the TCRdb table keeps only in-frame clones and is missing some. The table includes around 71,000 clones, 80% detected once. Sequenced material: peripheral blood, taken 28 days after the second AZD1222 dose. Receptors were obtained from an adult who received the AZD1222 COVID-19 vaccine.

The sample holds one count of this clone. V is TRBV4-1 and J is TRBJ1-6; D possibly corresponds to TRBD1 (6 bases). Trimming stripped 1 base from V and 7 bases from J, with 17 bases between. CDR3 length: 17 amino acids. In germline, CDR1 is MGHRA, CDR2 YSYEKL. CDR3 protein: CASSQGRGPQRNSPLHF. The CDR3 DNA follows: TGCGCCAGCAGCCAAGGCAGGGGCCCACAAAGGAATTCACCCCTCCACTTT.

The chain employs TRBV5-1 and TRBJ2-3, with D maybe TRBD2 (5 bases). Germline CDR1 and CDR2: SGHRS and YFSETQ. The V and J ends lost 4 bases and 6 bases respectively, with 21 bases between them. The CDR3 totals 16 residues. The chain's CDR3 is CASSPNPLSLADTQYF. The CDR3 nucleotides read TGCGCCAGCAGCCCGAACCCACTTAGCCTAGCCGATACGCAGTATTTT.

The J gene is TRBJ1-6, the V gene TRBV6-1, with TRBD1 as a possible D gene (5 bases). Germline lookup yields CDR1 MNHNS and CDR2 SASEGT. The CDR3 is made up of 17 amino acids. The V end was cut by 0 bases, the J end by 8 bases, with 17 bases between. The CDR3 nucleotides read TGTGCCAGCAGTGAAGCCTTACGGGGGACGAGGTATTCACCCCTCCACTTT. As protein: CASSEALRGTRYSPLHF.

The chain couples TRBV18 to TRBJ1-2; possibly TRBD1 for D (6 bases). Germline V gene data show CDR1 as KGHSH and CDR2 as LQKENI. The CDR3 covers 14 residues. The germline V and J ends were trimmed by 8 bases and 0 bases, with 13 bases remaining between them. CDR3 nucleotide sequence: TGTGCCAGCACCGCAGGGGCCTCTAACTATGGCTACACCTTC. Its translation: CASTAGASNYGYTF.

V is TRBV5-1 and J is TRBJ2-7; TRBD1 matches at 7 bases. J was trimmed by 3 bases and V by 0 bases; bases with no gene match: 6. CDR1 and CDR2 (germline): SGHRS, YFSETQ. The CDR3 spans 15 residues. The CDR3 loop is CASSLETGRFYEQYF. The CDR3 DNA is TGCGCCAGCAGCTTGGAGACAGGGCGATTCTACGAGCAGTACTTC.

The CDR3 DNA follows: TGTGCCAGCAGCGTAGACGGGACGTATGGTCAGCCCCAGCATTTT. It is translated as CASSVDGTYGQPQHF. This chain connects TRBV9 to TRBJ1-5, with D tentatively TRBD1 (5 bases). This CDR3 is built from 15 residues. Between the trimmed V and J ends, which lost 0 bases and 6 bases, there was a span of 13 bases. CDR1 is SGDLS, CDR2 YYNGEE, per germline. The full variable domain, with the rest looked up from reference TRBV9 and TRBJ1-5, is DSGVTQTPKHLITATGQRVTLRCSPRSGDLSVYWYQQSLDQGLQFLIQYYNGEERAKGNILERFSAQQFPDLHSELNLSSLELGDSALYFCASSVDGTYGQPQHFGDGTRLSIL.

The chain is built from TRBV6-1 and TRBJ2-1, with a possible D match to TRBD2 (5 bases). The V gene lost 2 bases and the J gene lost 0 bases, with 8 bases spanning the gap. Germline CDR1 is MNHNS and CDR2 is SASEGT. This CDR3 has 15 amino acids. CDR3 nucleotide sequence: TGTGCCAGCAGTGAACAGGCGGGCTCCTACAATGAGCAGTTCTTC. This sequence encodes CASSEQAGSYNEQFF.

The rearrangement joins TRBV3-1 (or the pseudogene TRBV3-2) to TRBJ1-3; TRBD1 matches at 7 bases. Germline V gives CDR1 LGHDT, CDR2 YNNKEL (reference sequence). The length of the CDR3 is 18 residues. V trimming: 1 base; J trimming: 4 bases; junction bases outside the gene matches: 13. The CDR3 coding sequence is TGTGCCAGCAGCCAAGGGGTGGGGACCGGGACAGTCGGAAACACCATATATTTT. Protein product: CASSQGVGTGTVGNTIYF.

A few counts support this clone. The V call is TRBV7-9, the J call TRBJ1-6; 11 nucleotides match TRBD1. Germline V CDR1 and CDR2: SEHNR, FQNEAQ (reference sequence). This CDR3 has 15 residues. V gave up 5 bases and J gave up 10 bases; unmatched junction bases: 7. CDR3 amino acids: CASSLGTGGRSPLHF. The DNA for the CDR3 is TGTGCCAGCAGCCTTGGGACAGGGGGACGATCACCCCTCCACTTT. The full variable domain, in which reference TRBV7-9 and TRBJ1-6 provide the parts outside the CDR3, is DTGVSQNPRHKITKRGQNVTFRCDPISEHNRLYWYRQTLGQGPEFLTYFQNEAQLEKSRLLSDRFSAERPKGSFSTLEIQRTEQGDSAMYLCASSLGTGGRSPLHFGNGTRLTVT.

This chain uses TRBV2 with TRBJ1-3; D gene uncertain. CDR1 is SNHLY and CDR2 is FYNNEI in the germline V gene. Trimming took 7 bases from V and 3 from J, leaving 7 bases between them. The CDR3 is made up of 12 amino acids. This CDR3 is CASIVLGNTIYF. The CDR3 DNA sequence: TGTGCCAGCATCGTCCTTGGAAACACCATATATTTT.